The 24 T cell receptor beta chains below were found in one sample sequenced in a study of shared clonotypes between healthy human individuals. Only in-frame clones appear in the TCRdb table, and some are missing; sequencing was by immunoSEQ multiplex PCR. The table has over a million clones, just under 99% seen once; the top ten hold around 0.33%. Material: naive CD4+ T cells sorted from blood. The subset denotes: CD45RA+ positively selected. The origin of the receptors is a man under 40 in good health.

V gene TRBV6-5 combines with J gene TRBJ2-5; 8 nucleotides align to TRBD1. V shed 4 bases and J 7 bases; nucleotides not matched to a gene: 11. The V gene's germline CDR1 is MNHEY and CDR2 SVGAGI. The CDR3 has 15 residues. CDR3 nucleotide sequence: TGTGCCAGCAGTTCCTCCGGGACAGGCATACGGACCCAGTACTTC. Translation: CASSSSGTGIRTQYF.

For the CDR3, the DNA is TGTGCCAGCAGTGAGGCCACAGATACGCAGTATTTT. Protein sequence: CASSEATDTQYF. The chain joins TRBV28 to TRBJ2-3; D uncertain. There are 12 residues in the CDR3. Trimming shortened V by 5 bases and J by 2 bases, and 5 bases separated the two germline ends. The germline V gene encodes CDR1 MDHEN and CDR2 SYDVKM.

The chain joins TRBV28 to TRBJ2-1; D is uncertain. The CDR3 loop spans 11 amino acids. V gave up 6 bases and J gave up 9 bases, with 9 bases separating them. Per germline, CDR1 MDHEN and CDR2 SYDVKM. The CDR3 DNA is TGTGCCAGCAGAAAAAATACTGAGCAGTTCTTC. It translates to CASRKNTEQFF. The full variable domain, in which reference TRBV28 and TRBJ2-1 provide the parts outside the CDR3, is DVKVTQSSRYLVKRTGEKVFLECVQDMDHENMFWYRQDPGLGLRLIYFSYDVKMKEKGDIPEGYSVSREKKERFSLILESASTNQTSMYLCASRKNTEQFFGPGTRLTVL.

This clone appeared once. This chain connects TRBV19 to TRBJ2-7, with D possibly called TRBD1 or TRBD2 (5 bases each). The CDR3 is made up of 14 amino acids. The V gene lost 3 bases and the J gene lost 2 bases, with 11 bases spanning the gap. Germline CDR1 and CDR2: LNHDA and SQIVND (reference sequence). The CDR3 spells CASSIGAGPYEQYF. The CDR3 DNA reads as TGTGCCAGTAGTATCGGGGCAGGACCCTACGAGCAGTACTTC.

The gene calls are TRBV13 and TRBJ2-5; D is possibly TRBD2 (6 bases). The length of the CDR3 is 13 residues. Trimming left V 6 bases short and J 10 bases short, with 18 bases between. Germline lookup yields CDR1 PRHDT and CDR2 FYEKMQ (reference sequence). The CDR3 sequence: CASSLFGLPHQYF. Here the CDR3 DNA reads TGTGCCAGCAGTCTTTTCGGACTACCGCACCAGTACTTC. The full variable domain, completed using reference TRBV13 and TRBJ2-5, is AAGVIQSPRHLIKEKRETATLKCYPIPRHDTVYWYQQGPGQDPQFLISFYEKMQSDKGSIPDRFSAQQFSDYHSELNMSSLELGDSALYFCASSLFGLPHQYFGPGTRLLVL.

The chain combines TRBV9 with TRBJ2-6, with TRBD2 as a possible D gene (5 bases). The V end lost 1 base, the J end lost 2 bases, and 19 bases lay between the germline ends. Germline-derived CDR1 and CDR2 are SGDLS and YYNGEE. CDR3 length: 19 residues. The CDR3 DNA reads TGTGCCAGCAGCGTAAACGTCTGGACTTTAAGCCCTGGGGCCAACGTCCTGACTTTC. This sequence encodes CASSVNVWTLSPGANVLTF.

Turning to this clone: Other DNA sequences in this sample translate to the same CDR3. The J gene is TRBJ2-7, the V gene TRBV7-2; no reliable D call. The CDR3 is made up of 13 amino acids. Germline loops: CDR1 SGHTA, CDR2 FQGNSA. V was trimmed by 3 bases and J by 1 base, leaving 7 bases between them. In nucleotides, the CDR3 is TGTGCCAGCAGCTTGGTGAAGTCCTACGAGCAGTACTTC. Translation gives CASSLVKSYEQYF.

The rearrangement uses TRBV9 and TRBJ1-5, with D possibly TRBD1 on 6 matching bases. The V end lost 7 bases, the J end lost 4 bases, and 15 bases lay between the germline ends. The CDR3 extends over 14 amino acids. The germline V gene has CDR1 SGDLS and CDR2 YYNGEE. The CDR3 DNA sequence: TGTGCCAGCTCACCGGGACAAGTAAATCAGCCCCAGCATTTT. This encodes CASSPGQVNQPQHF.

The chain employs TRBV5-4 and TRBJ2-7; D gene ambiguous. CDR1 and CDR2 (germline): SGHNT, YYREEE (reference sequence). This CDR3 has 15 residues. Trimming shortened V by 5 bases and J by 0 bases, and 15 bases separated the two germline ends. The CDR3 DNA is TGTGCCAGCAGTGATCCCGACATCAGCTCCTACGAGCAGTACTTC. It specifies CASSDPDISSYEQYF.

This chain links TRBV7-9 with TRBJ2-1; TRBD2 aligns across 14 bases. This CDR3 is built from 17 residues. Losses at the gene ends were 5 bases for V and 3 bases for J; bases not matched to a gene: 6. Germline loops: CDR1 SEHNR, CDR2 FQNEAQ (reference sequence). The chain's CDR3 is CASSRGTSGGRYNEQFF. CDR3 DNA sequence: TGTGCCAGCAGCCGTGGGACTAGCGGGGGTCGCTACAATGAGCAGTTCTTC.

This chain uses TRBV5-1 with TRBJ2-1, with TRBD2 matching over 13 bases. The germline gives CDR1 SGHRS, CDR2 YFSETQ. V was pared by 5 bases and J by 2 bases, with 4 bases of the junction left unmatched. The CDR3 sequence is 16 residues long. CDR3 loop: CASRPGTSGTYNEQFF. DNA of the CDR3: TGCGCCAGCAGACCCGGGACTAGCGGGACCTACAATGAGCAGTTCTTC.

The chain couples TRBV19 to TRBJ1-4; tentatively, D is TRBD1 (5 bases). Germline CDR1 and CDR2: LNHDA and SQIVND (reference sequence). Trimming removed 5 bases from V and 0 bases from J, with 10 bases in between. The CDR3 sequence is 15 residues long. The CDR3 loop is CASSRGSATNEKLFF. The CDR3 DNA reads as TGTGCCAGTAGTCGGGGCAGCGCAACTAATGAAAAACTGTTTTTT.

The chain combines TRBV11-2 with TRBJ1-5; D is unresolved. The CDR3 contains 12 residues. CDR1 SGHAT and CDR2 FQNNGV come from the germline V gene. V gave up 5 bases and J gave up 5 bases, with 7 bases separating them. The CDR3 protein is CASSQHYQPQHF. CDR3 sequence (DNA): TGTGCCAGCAGCCAGCATTATCAGCCCCAGCATTTT.

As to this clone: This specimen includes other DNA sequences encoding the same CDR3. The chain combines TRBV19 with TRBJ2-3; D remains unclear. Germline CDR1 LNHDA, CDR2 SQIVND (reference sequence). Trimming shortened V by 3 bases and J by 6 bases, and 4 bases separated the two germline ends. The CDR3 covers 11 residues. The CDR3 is CASSMADTQYF. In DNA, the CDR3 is TGTGCCAGTAGTATGGCCGATACGCAGTATTTT.

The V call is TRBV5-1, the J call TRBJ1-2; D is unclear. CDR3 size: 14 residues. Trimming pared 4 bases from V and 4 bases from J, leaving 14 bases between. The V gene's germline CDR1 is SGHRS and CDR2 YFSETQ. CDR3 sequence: CASSGNEGGYGYTF. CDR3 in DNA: TGCGCCAGCAGCGGAAATGAGGGCGGCTATGGCTACACCTTC.

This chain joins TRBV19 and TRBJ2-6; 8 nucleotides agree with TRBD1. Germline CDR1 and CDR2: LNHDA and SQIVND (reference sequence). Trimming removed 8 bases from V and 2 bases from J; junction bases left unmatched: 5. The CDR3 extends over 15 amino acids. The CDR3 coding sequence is TGTGCCAGTCGGACAGGGAGAGCTGGGGCCAACGTCCTGACTTTC. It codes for CASRTGRAGANVLTF.

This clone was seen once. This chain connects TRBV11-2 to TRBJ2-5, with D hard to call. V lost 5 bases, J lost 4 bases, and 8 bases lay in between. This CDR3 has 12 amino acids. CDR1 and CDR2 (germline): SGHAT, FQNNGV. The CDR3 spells CASSEIRETQYF. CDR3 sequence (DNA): TGTGCCAGCAGCGAGATACGAGAGACCCAGTACTTC. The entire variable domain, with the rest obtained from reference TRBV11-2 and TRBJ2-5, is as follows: EAGVAQSPRYKIIEKRQSVAFWCNPISGHATLYWYQQILGQGPKLLIQFQNNGVVDDSQLPKDRFSAERLKGVDSTLKIQPAKLEDSAVYLCASSEIRETQYFGPGTRLLVL.

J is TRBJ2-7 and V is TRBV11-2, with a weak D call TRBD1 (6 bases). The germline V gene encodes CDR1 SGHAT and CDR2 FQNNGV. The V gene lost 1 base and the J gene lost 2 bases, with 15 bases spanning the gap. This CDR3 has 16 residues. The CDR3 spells CASSLAGTIRTYEQYF. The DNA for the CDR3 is TGTGCCAGCAGCTTAGCTGGGACAATACGCACCTACGAGCAGTACTTC.

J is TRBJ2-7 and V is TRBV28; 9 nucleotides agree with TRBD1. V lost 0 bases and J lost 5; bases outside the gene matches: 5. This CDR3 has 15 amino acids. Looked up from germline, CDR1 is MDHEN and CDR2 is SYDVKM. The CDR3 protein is CASSLWGTGRHEQYF. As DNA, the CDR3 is TGTGCCAGCAGTTTATGGGGGACAGGGAGGCACGAGCAGTACTTC.

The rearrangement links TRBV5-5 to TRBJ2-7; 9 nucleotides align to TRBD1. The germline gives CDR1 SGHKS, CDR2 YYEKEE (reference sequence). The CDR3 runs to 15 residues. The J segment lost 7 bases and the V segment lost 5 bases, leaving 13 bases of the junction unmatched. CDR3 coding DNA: TGTGCCAGCAGTGTTTGGAGACAGGGGGTGGGTGAGCAGTACTTC. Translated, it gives CASSVWRQGVGEQYF. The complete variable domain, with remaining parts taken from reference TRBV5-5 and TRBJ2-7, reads DAGVTQSPTHLIKTRGQQVTLRCSPISGHKSVSWYQQVLGQGPQFIFQYYEKEERGRGNFPDRFSARQFPNYSSELNVNALLLGDSALYLCASSVWRQGVGEQYFGPGTRLTVT.

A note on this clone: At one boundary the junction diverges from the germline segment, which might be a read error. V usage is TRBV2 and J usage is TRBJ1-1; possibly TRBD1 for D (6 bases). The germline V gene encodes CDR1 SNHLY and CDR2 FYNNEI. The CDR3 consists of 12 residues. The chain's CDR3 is CASRRQAPEAFF. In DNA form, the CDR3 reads TGTGCCAGCAGGAGACAGGCCCCTGAGGCTTTCTTT. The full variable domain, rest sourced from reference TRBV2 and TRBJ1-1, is EPEVTQTPSHQVTQMGQEVILRCVPISNHLYFYWYRQILGQKVEFLVSFYNNEISEKSEIFDDQFSVERPDGSNFTLKIRSTKLEDSAMYFCASRRQAPEAFFGQGTRLTVV.

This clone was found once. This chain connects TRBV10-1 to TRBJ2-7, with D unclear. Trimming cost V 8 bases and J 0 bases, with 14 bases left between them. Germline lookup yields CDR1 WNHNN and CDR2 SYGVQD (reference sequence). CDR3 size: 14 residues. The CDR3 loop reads CASQFNRRSYEQYF. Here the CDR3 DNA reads TGCGCCAGCCAGTTTAACCGACGCTCCTACGAGCAGTACTTC.

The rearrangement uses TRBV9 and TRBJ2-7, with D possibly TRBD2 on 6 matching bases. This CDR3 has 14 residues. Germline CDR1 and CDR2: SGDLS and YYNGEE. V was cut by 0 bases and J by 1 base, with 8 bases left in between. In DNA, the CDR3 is TGTGCCAGCAGCGTAGACGGGGGATCCTACGAGCAGTACTTC. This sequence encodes CASSVDGGSYEQYF.

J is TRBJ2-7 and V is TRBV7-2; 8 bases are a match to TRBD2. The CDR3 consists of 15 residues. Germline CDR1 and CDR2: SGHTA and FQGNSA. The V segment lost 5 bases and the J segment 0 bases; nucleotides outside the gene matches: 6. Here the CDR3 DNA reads TGTGCCAGCAGCCTTAGCGGGGCCTTCTCCTACGAGCAGTACTTC. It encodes CASSLSGAFSYEQYF.